A selection of T cell receptor beta chains follows, all from one sample in a study of blood T cell repertoires in COVID-19. Assay: immunoSEQ multiplex PCR; the TCRdb copy retains only in-frame clones and omits some. The sample has fewer than 300,000 clones; approximately 84% are singletons. The material sequenced was peripheral blood. The receptors were gathered from a human donor in a cohort sampled during active COVID-19. Both conserved end residues are part of each CDR3. D genes are given only for firm matches. Size is omitted from some rows. Given values are once, few, many or a class for expanded clones.

cdr3_length clone_size j_call d_call v_call cdr3_aa cdr3_nt
16 few TRBJ1-2 NA TRBV28 CASSLYSGGSNYGYTF TGTGCCAGCAGTTTATACAGCGGTGGGTCTAACTATGGCTACACCTTC
12 NA TRBJ2-5 NA TRBV10-3 CAISDRQETQYF TGTGCCATCAGTGACAGGCAAGAGACCCAGTACTTC
13 NA TRBJ1-1 NA TRBV4-3 CASSQDSRTVAFF TGCGCCAGCAGCCAAGATAGTCGAACGGTGGCTTTCTTT
15 few TRBJ2-2 TRBD2 TRBV4-3 CASSQGLANTGELFF TGCGCCAGCAGCCAAGGACTAGCTAACACCGGGGAGCTGTTTTTT
14 few TRBJ2-7 TRBD2 TRBV2 CASKGVAGAHEQYF TGTGCCAGCAAAGGAGTAGCGGGAGCCCACGAGCAGTACTTC
14 NA TRBJ2-7 NA TRBV5-6 CASSPEAFTYEQYF TGTGCCAGCAGCCCGGAGGCTTTTACCTACGAGCAGTACTTC
14 once TRBJ2-2 TRBD1 TRBV6-2/TRBV6-3 CASSLGQSTGELFF TGTGCCAGCAGTCTGGGACAGAGCACCGGGGAGCTGTTTTTT
13 NA TRBJ2-7 TRBD2 TRBV6-5 CASRPGLAGDQYF TGTGCCAGCAGGCCGGGACTAGCGGGTGATCAGTACTTC
13 NA TRBJ1-1 TRBD1 TRBV7-8 CASSIDRVNEAFF TGTGCCAGCAGCATAGACAGGGTAAACGAAGCTTTCTTT
17 NA TRBJ2-2 TRBD2 TRBV10-2 CASSEERGNANTGELFF TGCGCCAGCAGTGAAGAGCGGGGAAACGCGAACACCGGGGAGCTGTTTTTT
15 few TRBJ2-3 NA TRBV18 CASSPGWSGTDTQYF TGTGCCAGCTCACCAGGGTGGAGCGGCACAGATACGCAGTATTTT
16 NA TRBJ2-7 TRBD2 TRBV2 CASKASGSPSSYEQYF TGTGCCAGCAAGGCTAGCGGGAGTCCCAGCTCCTACGAGCAGTACTTC
15 NA TRBJ2-7 NA TRBV3-1/TRBV3-2 CASSHSSGTSYEQYF TGTGCCAGCAGCCACTCGTCGGGGACATCCTACGAGCAGTACTTC
13 NA TRBJ2-1 TRBD2 TRBV6-5 CASSPGLAGVQFF TGTGCCAGCAGCCCCGGACTAGCGGGAGTTCAGTTCTTC
14 once TRBJ1-1 TRBD1 TRBV11-2 CASSPGTANTEAFF TGTGCCAGCAGCCCCGGGACAGCGAACACTGAAGCTTTCTTT
14 once TRBJ2-7 NA TRBV7-9 CASSLSLVLYEQYF TGTGCCAGCAGCTTATCCCTAGTCCTATACGAGCAGTACTTC
16 NA TRBJ2-7 TRBD2 TRBV4-1 CASSQDVLAGGHEQYF TGCGCCAGCAGCCAAGATGTACTAGCGGGAGGGCACGAGCAGTACTTC